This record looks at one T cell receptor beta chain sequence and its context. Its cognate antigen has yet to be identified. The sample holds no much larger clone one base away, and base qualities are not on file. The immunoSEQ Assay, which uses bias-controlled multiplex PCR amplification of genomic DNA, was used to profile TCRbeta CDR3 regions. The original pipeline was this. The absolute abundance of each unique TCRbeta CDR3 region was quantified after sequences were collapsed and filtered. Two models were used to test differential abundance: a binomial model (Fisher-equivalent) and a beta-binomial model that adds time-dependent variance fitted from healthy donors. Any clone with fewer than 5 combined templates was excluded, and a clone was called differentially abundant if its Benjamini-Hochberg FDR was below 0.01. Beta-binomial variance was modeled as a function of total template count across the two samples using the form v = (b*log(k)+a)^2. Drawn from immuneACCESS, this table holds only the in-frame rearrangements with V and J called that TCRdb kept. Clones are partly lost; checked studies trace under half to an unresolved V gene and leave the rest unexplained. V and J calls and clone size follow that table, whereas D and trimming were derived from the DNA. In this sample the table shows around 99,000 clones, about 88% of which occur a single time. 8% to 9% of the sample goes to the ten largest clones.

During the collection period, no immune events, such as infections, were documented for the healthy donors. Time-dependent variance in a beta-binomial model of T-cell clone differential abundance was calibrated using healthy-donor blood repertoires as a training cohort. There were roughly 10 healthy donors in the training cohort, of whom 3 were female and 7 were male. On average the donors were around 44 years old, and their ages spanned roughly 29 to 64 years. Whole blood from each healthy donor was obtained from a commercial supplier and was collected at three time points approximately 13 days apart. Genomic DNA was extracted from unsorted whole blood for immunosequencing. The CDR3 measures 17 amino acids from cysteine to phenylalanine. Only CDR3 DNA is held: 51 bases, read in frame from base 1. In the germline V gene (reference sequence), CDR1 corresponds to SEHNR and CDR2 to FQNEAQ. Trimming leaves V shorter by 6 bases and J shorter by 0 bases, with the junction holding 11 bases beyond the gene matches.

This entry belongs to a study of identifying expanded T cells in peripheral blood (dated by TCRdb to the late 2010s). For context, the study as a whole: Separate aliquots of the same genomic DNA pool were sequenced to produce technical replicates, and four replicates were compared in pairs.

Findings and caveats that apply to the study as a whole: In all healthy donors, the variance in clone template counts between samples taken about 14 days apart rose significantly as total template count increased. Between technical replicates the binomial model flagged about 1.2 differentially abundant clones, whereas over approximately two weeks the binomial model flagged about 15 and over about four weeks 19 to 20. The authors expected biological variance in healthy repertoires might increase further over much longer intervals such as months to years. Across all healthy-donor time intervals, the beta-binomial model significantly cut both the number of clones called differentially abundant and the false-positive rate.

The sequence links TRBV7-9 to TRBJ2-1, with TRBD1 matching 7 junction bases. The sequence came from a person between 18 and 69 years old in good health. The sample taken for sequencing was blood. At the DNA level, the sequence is TGTGCCAGCAGGCTGGGCAGGGGGTCGGGCTCCTACAATGAGCAGTTCTTC. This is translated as CASRLGRGSGSYNEQFF.